This T cell receptor (beta chain) was sequenced in a study of cytomegalovirus exposure and HLA in healthy donors. PCR amplification relied on 60 Vbeta primers (plus 13 Jbeta primers). Method: immunoSEQ multiplex PCR; TCRdb's copy keeps in-frame clones and lacks some. The table has 150,000 to 200,000 clones, roughly 85% seen once. The CDR3 totals 13 residues. The V and J ends lost 1 base and 8 bases respectively, with 11 bases between them. In germline, CDR1 is GTSNPN, CDR2 SVGIG (reference sequence). This chain uses TRBV30 with TRBJ1-4; D is undetermined. This sequence was found in a boy under 10 years old in good health and CMV-seronegative. What was sequenced was PBMCs. CDR3 nucleotides: TGTGCCTGGAGTGCAGAGACGGGGGAAAAACTGTTTTTT. Translating it yields CAWSAETGEKLFF.